The rows below give T cell receptor beta chains drawn from one sample of a study of neurological immune-mediated disorders. TCRdb reprocessed the 5' RACE reads via MiXCR and lists one record per CDR3 protein. This sample has about 18,000 distinct CDR3 sequences; around 10% occur once, and the top ten carry 25% to 35%. Sequencing input: CD8+ T cells from blood. The receptor set was obtained from a woman aged 45-65 years in good health. The CDR3 runs from the conserved cysteine through the conserved F or W. A D gene is named only where the DNA matches it firmly. Size is omitted from some rows. Given values are once, few, many or a class for expanded clones.

v_call: TRBV4-3; clone_size: -; d_call: -; j_call: TRBJ2-6; cdr3_aa: CASSHLTSVGANVLTF; cdr3_nt: TGCGCCAGCAGCCACCTCACTAGTGTTGGGGCCAACGTCCTGACTTTC
v_call: TRBV29-1; clone_size: medium-sized; d_call: -; j_call: TRBJ2-1; cdr3_aa: CSVYLRESGNEQFF; cdr3_nt: TGCAGCGTCTACCTTCGGGAGTCAGGGAATGAGCAGTTCTTC
v_call: TRBV5-1; clone_size: -; d_call: TRBD1; j_call: TRBJ1-1; cdr3_aa: CASSPAQGAGTEAFF; cdr3_nt: TGCGCCAGCAGCCCAGCACAGGGGGCGGGCACTGAAGCTTTCTTT
v_call: TRBV7-9; clone_size: many; d_call: TRBD1; j_call: TRBJ2-2; cdr3_aa: CASSSRGRAGELFF; cdr3_nt: TGTGCCAGCAGCTCCAGGGGGCGGGCCGGGGAGCTGTTTTTT
v_call: TRBV14; clone_size: many; d_call: -; j_call: TRBJ2-2; cdr3_aa: CASSQDPDGELFF; cdr3_nt: TGTGCCAGCAGCCAAGATCCGGACGGGGAGCTGTTTTTT
v_call: TRBV7-6; clone_size: many; d_call: -; j_call: TRBJ2-5; cdr3_aa: CASSSIQETQYF; cdr3_nt: TGTGCCAGCAGCTCGATACAAGAGACCCAGTACTTC
v_call: TRBV20-1; clone_size: many; d_call: -; j_call: TRBJ2-5; cdr3_aa: CSASGETQYF; cdr3_nt: TGCAGTGCTAGTGGGGAGACCCAGTACTTC
v_call: TRBV4-1; clone_size: many; d_call: -; j_call: TRBJ2-7; cdr3_aa: CASSFYDSYEQYF; cdr3_nt: TGCGCCAGCAGCTTCTACGATTCCTACGAGCAGTACTTC
v_call: TRBV28; clone_size: -; d_call: -; j_call: TRBJ2-3; cdr3_aa: CATRGGKADTQYF; cdr3_nt: TGTGCCACCCGAGGAGGGAAGGCAGATACGCAGTATTTT
v_call: TRBV5-5; clone_size: few; d_call: -; j_call: TRBJ2-1; cdr3_aa: CASSLERGYRNEQFF; cdr3_nt: TGTGCCAGCAGCTTGGAACGGGGGTATCGCAATGAGCAGTTCTTC
v_call: TRBV7-9; clone_size: many; d_call: -; j_call: TRBJ2-3; cdr3_aa: CASSLGTDTQYF; cdr3_nt: TGTGCCAGCAGCTTAGGTACAGATACGCAGTATTTT
v_call: TRBV28; clone_size: many; d_call: TRBD1; j_call: TRBJ1-5; cdr3_aa: CASSLGTGWRDSNQPQHF; cdr3_nt: TGTGCCAGCAGCCTCGGGACAGGGTGGAGGGATAGCAATCAGCCCCAGCATTTT